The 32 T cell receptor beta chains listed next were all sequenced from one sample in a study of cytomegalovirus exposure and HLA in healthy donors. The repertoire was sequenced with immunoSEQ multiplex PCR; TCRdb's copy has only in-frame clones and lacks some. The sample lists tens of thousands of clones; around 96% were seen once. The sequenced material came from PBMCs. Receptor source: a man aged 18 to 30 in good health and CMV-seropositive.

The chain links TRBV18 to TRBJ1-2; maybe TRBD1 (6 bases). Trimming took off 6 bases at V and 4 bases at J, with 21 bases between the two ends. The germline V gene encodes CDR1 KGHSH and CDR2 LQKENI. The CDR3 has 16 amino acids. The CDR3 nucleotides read TGTGCCAGCTCGACCACGGGGGGCGCCTACCGCTATGGCTACACCTTC. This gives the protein CASSTTGGAYRYGYTF. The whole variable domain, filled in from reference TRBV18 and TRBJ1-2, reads NAGVMQNPRHLVRRRGQEARLRCSPMKGHSHVYWYRQLPEEGLKFMVYLQKENIIDESGMPKERFSAEFPKEGPSILRIQQVVRGDSAAYFCASSTTGGAYRYGYTFGSGTRLTVV.

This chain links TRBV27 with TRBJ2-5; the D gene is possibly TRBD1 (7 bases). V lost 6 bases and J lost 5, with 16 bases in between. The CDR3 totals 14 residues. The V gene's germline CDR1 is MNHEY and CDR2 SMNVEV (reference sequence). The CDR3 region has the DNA TGTGCCAGCAGACGCCGGAGGGGGCATGAGACCCAGTACTTC. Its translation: CASRRRRGHETQYF.

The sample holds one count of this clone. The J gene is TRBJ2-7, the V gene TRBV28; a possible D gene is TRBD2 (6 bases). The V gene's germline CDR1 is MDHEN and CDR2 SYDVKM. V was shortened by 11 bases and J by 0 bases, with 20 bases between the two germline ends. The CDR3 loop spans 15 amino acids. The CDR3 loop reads CACRLGQGLSYEQYF. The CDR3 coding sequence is TGTGCCTGCCGACTAGGGCAGGGCCTCTCCTACGAGCAGTACTTC.

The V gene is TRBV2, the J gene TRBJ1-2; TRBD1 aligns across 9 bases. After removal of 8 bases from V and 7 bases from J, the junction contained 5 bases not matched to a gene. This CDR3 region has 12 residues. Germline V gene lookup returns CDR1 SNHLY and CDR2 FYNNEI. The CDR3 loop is CASSGTGFGYTF. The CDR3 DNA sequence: TGTGCCAGCTCCGGGACAGGGTTTGGCTACACCTTC.

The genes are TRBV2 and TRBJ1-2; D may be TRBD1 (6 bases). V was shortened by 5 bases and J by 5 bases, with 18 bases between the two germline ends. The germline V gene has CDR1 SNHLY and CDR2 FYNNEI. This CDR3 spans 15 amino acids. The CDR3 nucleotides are TGTGCCAGCAGTCCCCAGGACAGCAGGATTTATGGCTACACCTTC. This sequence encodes CASSPQDSRIYGYTF.

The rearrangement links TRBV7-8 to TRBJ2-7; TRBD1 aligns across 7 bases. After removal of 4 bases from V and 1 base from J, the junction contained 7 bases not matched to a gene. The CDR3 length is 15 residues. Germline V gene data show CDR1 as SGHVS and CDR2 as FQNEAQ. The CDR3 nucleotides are TGTGCCAGCAGCTCCCCGACAGGGTTGTCCTACGAGCAGTACTTC. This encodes CASSSPTGLSYEQYF.

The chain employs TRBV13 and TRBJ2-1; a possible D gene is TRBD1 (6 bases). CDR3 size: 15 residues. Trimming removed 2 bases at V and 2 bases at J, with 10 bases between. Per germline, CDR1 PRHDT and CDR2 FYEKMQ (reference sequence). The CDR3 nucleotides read TGTGCCAGCAGCTTAAAACAGGGCACCTACAATGAGCAGTTCTTC. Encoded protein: CASSLKQGTYNEQFF.

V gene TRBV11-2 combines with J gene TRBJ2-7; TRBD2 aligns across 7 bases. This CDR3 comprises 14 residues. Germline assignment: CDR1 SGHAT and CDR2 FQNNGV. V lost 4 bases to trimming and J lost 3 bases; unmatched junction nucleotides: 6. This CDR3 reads CASSSSGNRYEQYF. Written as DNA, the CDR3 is TGTGCCAGCAGCTCGAGCGGGAACCGCTACGAGCAGTACTTC.

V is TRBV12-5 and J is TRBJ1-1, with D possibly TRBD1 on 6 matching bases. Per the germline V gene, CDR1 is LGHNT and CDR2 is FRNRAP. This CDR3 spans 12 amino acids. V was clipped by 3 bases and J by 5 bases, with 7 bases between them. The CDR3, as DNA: TGTGCTAGTGGTTTTGACAGGACTGAAGCTTTCTTT. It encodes CASGFDRTEAFF.

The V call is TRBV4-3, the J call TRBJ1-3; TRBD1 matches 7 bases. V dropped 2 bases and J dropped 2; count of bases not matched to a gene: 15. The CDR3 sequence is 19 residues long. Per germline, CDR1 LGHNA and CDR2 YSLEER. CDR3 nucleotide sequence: TGCGCCAGCAGCCAACTCGCTGGGGGACAGAGTAAACCTGGAAACACCATATATTTT. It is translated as CASSQLAGGQSKPGNTIYF.

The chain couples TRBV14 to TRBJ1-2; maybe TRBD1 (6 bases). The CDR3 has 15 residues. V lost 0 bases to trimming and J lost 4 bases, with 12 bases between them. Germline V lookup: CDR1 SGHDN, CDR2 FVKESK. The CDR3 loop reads CASSQDRGTIYGYTF. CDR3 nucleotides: TGTGCCAGCAGCCAAGATCGTGGGACAATCTATGGCTACACCTTC.

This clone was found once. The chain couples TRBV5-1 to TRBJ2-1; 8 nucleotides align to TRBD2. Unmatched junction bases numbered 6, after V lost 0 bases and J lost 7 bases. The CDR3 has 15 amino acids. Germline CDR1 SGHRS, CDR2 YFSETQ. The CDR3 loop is CASSLEGAGGNEQFF. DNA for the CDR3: TGCGCCAGCAGCTTGGAAGGCGCGGGAGGTAATGAGCAGTTCTTC.

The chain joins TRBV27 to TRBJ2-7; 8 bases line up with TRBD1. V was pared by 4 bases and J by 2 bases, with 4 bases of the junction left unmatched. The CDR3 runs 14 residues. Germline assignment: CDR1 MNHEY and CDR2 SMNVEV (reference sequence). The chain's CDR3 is CASSWDRSTYEQYF. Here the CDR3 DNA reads TGTGCCAGCAGTTGGGACAGGTCGACCTACGAGCAGTACTTC.

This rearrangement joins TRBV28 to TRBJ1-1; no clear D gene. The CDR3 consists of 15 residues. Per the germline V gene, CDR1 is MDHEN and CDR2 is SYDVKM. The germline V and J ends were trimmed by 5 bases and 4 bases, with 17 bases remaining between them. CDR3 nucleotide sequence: TGTGCCAGCAGTCCAACCAGCGGTGAGAGCACTGAAGCTTTCTTT. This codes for CASSPTSGESTEAFF.

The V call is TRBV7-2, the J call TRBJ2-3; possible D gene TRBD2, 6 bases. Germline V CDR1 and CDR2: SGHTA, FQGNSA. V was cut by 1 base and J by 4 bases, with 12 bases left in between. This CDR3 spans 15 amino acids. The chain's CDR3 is CASSLVGGDADTQYF. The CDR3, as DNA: TGTGCCAGCAGCTTAGTGGGGGGAGACGCAGATACGCAGTATTTT.

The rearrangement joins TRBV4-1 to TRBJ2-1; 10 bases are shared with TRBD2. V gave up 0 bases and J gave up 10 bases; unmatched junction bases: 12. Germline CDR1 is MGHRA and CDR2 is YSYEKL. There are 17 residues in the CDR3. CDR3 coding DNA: TGCGCCAGCAGCCAAGATGGCGGTCTAGCGGGAGTTCGGGAGCAGTTCTTC. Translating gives CASSQDGGLAGVREQFF.

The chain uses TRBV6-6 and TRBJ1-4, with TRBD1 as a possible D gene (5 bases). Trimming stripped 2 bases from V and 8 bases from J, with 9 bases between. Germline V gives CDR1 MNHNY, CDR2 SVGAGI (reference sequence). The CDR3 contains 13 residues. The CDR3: CASSYRGGEKLFF. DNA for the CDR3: TGTGCCAGCAGTTACAGGGGAGGGGAAAAACTGTTTTTT.

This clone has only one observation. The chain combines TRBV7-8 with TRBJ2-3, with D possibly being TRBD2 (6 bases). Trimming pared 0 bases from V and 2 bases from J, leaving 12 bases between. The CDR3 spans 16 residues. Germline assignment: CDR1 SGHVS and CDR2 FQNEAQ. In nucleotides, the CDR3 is TGTGCCAGCAGCTTAGCAACGGGCGGGATCACAGATACGCAGTATTTT. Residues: CASSLATGGITDTQYF.

The CDR3 sequence is CASSYLTGLEKLFF. The CDR3 DNA reads TGTGCCAGCAGTTACCTGACAGGTCTGGAAAAACTGTTTTTT. The chain couples TRBV28 to TRBJ1-4; the D gene is possibly TRBD1 (6 bases). This CDR3 region has 14 residues. V lost 4 bases, J lost 8 bases, and 14 bases lay in between. Germline V gene lookup returns CDR1 MDHEN and CDR2 SYDVKM. The full variable domain, in which reference TRBV28 and TRBJ1-4 provide the parts outside the CDR3, is DVKVTQSSRYLVKRTGEKVFLECVQDMDHENMFWYRQDPGLGLRLIYFSYDVKMKEKGDIPEGYSVSREKKERFSLILESASTNQTSMYLCASSYLTGLEKLFFGSGTQLSVL.

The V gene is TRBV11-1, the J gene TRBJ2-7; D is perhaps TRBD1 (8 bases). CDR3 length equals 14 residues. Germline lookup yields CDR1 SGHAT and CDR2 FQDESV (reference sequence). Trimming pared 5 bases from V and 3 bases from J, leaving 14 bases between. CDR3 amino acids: CASSPDREGYEQYF. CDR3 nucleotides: TGTGCCAGCAGCCCGGACAGGGAGGGCTACGAGCAGTACTTC.

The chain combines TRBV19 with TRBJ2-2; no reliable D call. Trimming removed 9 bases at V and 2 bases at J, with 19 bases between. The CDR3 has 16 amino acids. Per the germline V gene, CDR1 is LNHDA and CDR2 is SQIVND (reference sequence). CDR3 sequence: CASPMLQLPNTGELFF. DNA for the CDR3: TGTGCCAGCCCGATGCTACAGCTACCTAACACCGGGGAGCTGTTTTTT.

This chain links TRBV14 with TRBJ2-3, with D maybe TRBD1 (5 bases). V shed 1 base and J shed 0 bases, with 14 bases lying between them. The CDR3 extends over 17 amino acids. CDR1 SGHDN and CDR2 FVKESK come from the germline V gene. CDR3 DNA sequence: TGTGCCAGCAGCCAAGTGTGGGGCAGGGTTAGCACAGATACGCAGTATTTT. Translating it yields CASSQVWGRVSTDTQYF.

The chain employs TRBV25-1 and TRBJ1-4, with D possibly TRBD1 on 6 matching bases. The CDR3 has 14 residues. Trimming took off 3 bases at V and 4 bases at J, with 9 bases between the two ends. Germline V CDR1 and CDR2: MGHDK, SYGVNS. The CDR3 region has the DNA TGTGCCAGCAGTGAGGACAGCTTTAATGAAAAACTGTTTTTT. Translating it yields CASSEDSFNEKLFF.

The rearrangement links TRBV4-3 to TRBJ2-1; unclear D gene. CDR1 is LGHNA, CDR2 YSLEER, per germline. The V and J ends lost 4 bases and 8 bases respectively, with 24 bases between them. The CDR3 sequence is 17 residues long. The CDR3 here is CASSPNPDLRILHEQFF. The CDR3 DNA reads TGCGCCAGCAGCCCAAACCCAGACTTGCGGATCCTCCATGAGCAGTTCTTC.

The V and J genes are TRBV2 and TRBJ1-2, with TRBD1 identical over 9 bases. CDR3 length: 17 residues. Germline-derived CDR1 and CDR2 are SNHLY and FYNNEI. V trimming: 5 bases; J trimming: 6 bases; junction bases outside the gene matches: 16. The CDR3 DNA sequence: TGTGCCAGCAGTACAGGGGTACCGGGACAGGGTGTAGATGGCTACACCTTC. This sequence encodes CASSTGVPGQGVDGYTF.

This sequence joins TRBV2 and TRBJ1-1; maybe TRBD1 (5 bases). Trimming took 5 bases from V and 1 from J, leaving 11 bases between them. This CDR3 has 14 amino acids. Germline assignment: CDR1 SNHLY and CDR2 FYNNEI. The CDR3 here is CASSSPQENTEAFF. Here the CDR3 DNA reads TGTGCCAGCAGTTCGCCACAGGAGAACACTGAAGCTTTCTTT.

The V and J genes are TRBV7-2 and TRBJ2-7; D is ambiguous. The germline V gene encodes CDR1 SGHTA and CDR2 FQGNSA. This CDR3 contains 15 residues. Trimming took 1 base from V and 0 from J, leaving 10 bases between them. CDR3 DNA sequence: TGTGCCAGCAGCTTAGAGCAACTGAGCTCCTACGAGCAGTACTTC. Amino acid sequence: CASSLEQLSSYEQYF.

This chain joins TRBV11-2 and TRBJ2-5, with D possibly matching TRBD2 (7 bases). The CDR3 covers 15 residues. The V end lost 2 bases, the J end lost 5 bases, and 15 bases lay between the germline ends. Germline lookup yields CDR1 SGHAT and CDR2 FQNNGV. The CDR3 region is CASSLNGGLRETQYF. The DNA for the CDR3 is TGTGCCAGCAGCTTAAACGGGGGGCTCCGGGAGACCCAGTACTTC.

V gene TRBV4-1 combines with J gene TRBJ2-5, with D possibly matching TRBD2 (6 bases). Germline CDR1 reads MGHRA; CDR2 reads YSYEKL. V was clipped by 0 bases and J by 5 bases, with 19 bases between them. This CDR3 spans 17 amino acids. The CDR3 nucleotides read TGCGCCAGCAGCCAAGAAGGCGGGGCCCTGACCCGGGAGACCCAGTACTTC. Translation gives CASSQEGGALTRETQYF.

The CDR3 region is CASRHRDFQETQYF. CDR3 coding DNA: TGTGCCAGCAGGCACAGGGATTTCCAAGAGACCCAGTACTTC. The chain is built from TRBV2 and TRBJ2-5, with D tentatively TRBD1 (6 bases). Germline V gives CDR1 SNHLY, CDR2 FYNNEI. The V gene lost 6 bases and the J gene lost 1 base, with 12 bases spanning the gap. The CDR3 contains 14 residues.

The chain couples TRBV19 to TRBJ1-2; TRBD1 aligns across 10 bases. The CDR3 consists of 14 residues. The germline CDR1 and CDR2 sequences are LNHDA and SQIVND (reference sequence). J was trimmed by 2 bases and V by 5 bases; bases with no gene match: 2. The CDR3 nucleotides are TGTGCCAGTAGTCTGACAGGGGGCAACTATGGCTACACCTTC. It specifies CASSLTGGNYGYTF.

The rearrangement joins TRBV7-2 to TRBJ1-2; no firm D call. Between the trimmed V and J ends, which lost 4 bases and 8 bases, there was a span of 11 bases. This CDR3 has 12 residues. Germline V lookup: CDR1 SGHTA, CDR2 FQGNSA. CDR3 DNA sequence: TGTGCCAGCAGCTCTGACATATGGGGCTACACCTTC. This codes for CASSSDIWGYTF.